A selection of T cell receptor beta chains follows, all from one sample in a study of shared clonotypes between healthy human individuals. Libraries were prepared by immunoSEQ multiplex PCR; TCRdb keeps only in-frame clonotypes and omits some of them. The table shows about 1.4 million clones, with more than 95% occurring only once. The specimen was naive CD4+ T cells sorted from blood. The origin of the receptors is a man aged 30 to 39 in good health. CDR3s include the opening cysteine and the closing phenylalanine or tryptophan. D genes are given only for firm matches. Some rows mark clone size as missing; the rest say once, few, many or name a class of expanded clone.

j_call v_call d_call clone_size cdr3_aa cdr3_nt
TRBJ2-2 TRBV2 NA NA CASSDWRKGDTGELFF TGTGCCAGCAGTGACTGGAGGAAGGGGGACACCGGGGAGCTGTTTTTT
TRBJ2-2 TRBV18 NA NA CASSPRQVNTGELFF TGTGCCAGCTCACCCCGACAGGTGAACACCGGGGAGCTGTTTTTT
TRBJ2-5 TRBV9 TRBD2 NA CASSVVASGSLGETQYF TGTGCCAGCAGCGTAGTCGCTAGCGGGAGCCTTGGGGAGACCCAGTACTTC
TRBJ2-7 TRBV27 NA NA CASSLLGKGGEQYF TGTGCCAGCAGTTTACTAGGGAAAGGGGGCGAGCAGTACTTC
TRBJ2-7 TRBV18 NA NA CASSPLAGESYEQYF TGTGCCAGCTCACCGTTGGCAGGGGAGTCCTACGAGCAGTACTTC
TRBJ1-5 TRBV5-4 NA once CASSFTPFRARDQPQHF TGTGCCAGCAGCTTCACCCCTTTCAGGGCCAGAGATCAGCCCCAGCATTTT
TRBJ1-1 TRBV7-8 NA NA CASSLDPVTGPNTEAFF TGTGCCAGCAGCTTAGATCCTGTGACAGGCCCGAACACTGAAGCTTTCTTT
TRBJ1-1 TRBV29-1 NA NA CSVGGVGYTEAFF TGCAGCGTTGGAGGAGTCGGCTACACTGAAGCTTTCTTT
TRBJ1-5 TRBV19 NA NA CASSLAPGPWEPQHF TGTGCCAGTAGTCTGGCGCCAGGGCCTTGGGAGCCCCAGCATTTT
TRBJ2-7 TRBV11-2 NA NA CASSPGRSGWQYF TGTGCCAGCAGCCCAGGGAGAAGTGGGTGGCAGTACTTC
TRBJ2-6 TRBV5-1 NA NA CASSFGGSGANVLTF TGCGCCAGCAGCTTCGGTGGCTCTGGGGCCAACGTCCTGACTTTC
TRBJ2-7 TRBV7-2 TRBD1 NA CASSLITTGAYEQYF TGTGCCAGCAGCTTAATCACGACAGGGGCCTACGAGCAGTACTTC
TRBJ2-2 TRBV5-1 NA NA CASSLEPGYSPNTGELFF TGCGCCAGCAGCTTGGAGCCGGGATATAGCCCGAACACCGGGGAGCTGTTTTTT
TRBJ2-5 TRBV6-6 NA NA CASSLWRNQETQYF TGTGCCAGCAGTCTTTGGAGAAACCAAGAGACCCAGTACTTC
TRBJ2-7 TRBV19 NA NA CASSTGRRQVYEQYF TGTGCCAGTAGTACCGGCCGCCGACAGGTCTACGAGCAGTACTTC
TRBJ1-5 TRBV30 NA NA CAWSMGVDQPQHF TGTGCCTGGAGTATGGGTGTTGACCAGCCCCAGCATTTT
TRBJ1-2 TRBV27 NA once CASSENSDSRKNYGYTF TGTGCCAGCAGTGAGAATTCGGACAGCAGGAAAAACTATGGCTACACCTTC
TRBJ1-1 TRBV5-1 NA NA CASSLNQNMNTEAFF TGCGCCAGCAGCTTGAATCAGAACATGAACACTGAAGCTTTCTTT
TRBJ2-7 TRBV30 NA NA CACEKEGRNETYEQYF TGTGCCTGCGAGAAAGAGGGACGGAACGAGACCTACGAGCAGTACTTC
TRBJ2-7 TRBV30 NA NA CAWSVQPGYGGSYEQYF TGTGCCTGGAGTGTTCAACCGGGTTATGGGGGGTCCTACGAGCAGTACTTC
TRBJ2-3 TRBV6-4 NA NA CASSGRDSTLDTQYF TGTGCCAGCAGTGGCCGGGACTCGACCCTGGATACGCAGTATTTT
TRBJ2-7 TRBV15 TRBD2 NA CATSRDLEPGGGYEQYF TGTGCCACCAGCAGAGATCTAGAGCCAGGCGGGGGCTACGAGCAGTACTTC
TRBJ2-1 TRBV19 NA NA CAVTALDNPYNEQFF TGTGCCGTAACAGCTCTCGACAATCCCTACAATGAGCAGTTCTTC
TRBJ1-1 TRBV7-9 NA NA CASSSLPGAEAFF TGTGCCAGCAGCTCATTACCGGGAGCTGAAGCTTTCTTT
TRBJ1-1 TRBV15 NA NA CATSRDRQSGASTEAFF TGTGCCACCAGCAGAGATCGTCAATCGGGGGCTAGCACTGAAGCTTTCTTT
TRBJ2-7 TRBV28 NA NA CASGPYQRSYEQYF TGTGCCAGCGGGCCATACCAGAGGTCCTACGAGCAGTACTTC
TRBJ2-2 TRBV7-8 TRBD2 NA CASSRLAGGRTGELFF TGTGCCAGCAGCCGGCTAGCGGGAGGACGAACCGGGGAGCTGTTTTTT
TRBJ2-3 TRBV29-1 NA once CSVDSGTADTQYF TGCAGCGTTGACTCTGGGACGGCAGATACGCAGTATTTT
TRBJ2-6 TRBV5-1 NA NA CASSLGTISGANVLTF TGCGCCAGCAGCTTGGGGACTATCTCTGGGGCCAACGTCCTGACTTTC
TRBJ2-7 TRBV9 TRBD1 few CASSPSRGTVSYEQYF TGTGCCAGCAGCCCCTCTCGTGGGACAGTTTCCTACGAGCAGTACTTC
TRBJ1-5 TRBV5-1 NA NA CASSLSGNQPQHF TGCGCCAGCAGCTTATCAGGCAATCAGCCCCAGCATTTT
TRBJ2-5 TRBV5-5 TRBD2 NA CASSSGLVGAETQYF TGTGCCAGCAGCTCGGGACTAGTGGGAGCAGAGACCCAGTACTTC
TRBJ1-1 TRBV28 NA NA CASSQGGVLNTEAFF TGTGCCAGCAGTCAAGGTGGGGTTTTGAACACTGAAGCTTTCTTT
TRBJ1-2 TRBV7-2 TRBD1 NA CASSLARTGRYGYTF TGTGCCAGCAGCTTAGCTCGGACAGGGCGCTATGGCTACACCTTC
TRBJ1-1 TRBV19 TRBD1 NA CASSISQSRTGVLTEAFF TGTGCCAGTAGTATCAGCCAATCCCGGACAGGGGTATTGACTGAAGCTTTCTTT
TRBJ1-1 TRBV27 NA NA CASSPLKTGDIEAFF TGTGCCAGCAGTCCACTGAAGACCGGGGACATTGAAGCTTTCTTT
TRBJ2-5 TRBV2 TRBD2 NA CASSESLAGVLTQYF TGTGCCAGCAGTGAGAGCCTAGCGGGAGTCCTCACCCAGTACTTC
TRBJ1-5 TRBV19 TRBD1 NA CASSSGGQQPQHF TGTGCCAGTAGCAGTGGGGGACAGCAGCCCCAGCATTTT
TRBJ2-2 TRBV6-4 NA NA CASSDSTPFWTNTGELFF TGTGCCAGCAGTGACTCCACTCCCTTCTGGACGAACACCGGGGAGCTGTTTTTT
TRBJ1-4 TRBV18 NA NA CASSPLSGTTNEKLFF TGTGCCAGCTCACCACTATCCGGGACAACTAATGAAAAACTGTTTTTT
TRBJ2-3 TRBV9 TRBD2 once CASSVEAGGDTQYF TGTGCCAGCAGCGTGGAAGCGGGAGGAGATACGCAGTATTTT
TRBJ2-2 TRBV9 TRBD2 once CASSVSAGASWTGELFF TGTGCCAGCAGCGTGTCAGCGGGAGCGAGTTGGACCGGGGAGCTGTTTTTT
TRBJ2-3 TRBV6-5 TRBD2 NA CASSPAGGGLDTQYF TGTGCCAGCAGCCCGGCGGGGGGCGGATTGGATACGCAGTATTTT
TRBJ2-7 TRBV6-1 TRBD2 NA CASSDSPGLAGIEQYF TGTGCCAGCAGTGATTCTCCGGGACTAGCGGGAATCGAGCAGTACTTC
TRBJ1-3 TRBV27 TRBD1 NA CASSRGPGNTIYF TGTGCCAGCAGCAGGGGGCCCGGAAACACCATATATTTT
TRBJ2-7 TRBV6-1 NA NA CASSTPEATYEQYF TGTGCCAGCAGTACCCCTGAGGCTACCTACGAGCAGTACTTC